This T cell receptor (beta chain) is drawn from a study of blood T cell repertoires in COVID-19. Study summary: Researchers got acute and convalescent COVID-19 samples from the United States, Italy and Spain.

This CDR3 has 14 amino acids. Germline CDR1 reads SEHNR; CDR2 reads FQNEAQ (reference sequence). Losses at the gene ends were 4 bases for V and 5 bases for J; bases not matched to a gene: 6. The assay was immunoSEQ multiplex PCR, and TCRdb's table has in-frame clones only and misses some. The sample has about 160,000 clones; 78% are singletons. The TCR originated in a woman aged 80 or over with acute or convalescent COVID-19. The chain is built from TRBV7-9 and TRBJ1-2; 8 bases map to TRBD1. The sequenced sample consisted of peripheral blood. In nucleotides, the CDR3 is TGTGCCAGCAGCTCGGACAGGGTGGGGTATGGCTACACCTTC. Translation: CASSSDRVGYGYTF.